This T cell receptor (beta chain) was documented in a study of control samples from healthy donors and cancer patients. Germline lookup yields CDR1 SGHDT and CDR2 YYEEEE. The CDR3 loop spans 15 amino acids. With 6 bases removed from V and 3 bases from J, the gap between germline ends came to 17 bases. Sequencing used immunoSEQ multiplex PCR; TCRdb keeps in-frame clones, though not all of them. The sample gives fewer than 90,000 clones, 85% to 90% of which show up once; about 1.9% is in the top ten. The sequenced sample was PBMCs. This TCR was sampled from a woman aged 60-75 years with head and neck cancer. The V call is TRBV5-6, the J call TRBJ2-3, with TRBD2 as a possible D gene (5 bases). The DNA of the CDR3 is TGTGCCAGCATAGCGTATCACACCTTAACAGATACGCAGTATTTT. It codes for CASIAYHTLTDTQYF.